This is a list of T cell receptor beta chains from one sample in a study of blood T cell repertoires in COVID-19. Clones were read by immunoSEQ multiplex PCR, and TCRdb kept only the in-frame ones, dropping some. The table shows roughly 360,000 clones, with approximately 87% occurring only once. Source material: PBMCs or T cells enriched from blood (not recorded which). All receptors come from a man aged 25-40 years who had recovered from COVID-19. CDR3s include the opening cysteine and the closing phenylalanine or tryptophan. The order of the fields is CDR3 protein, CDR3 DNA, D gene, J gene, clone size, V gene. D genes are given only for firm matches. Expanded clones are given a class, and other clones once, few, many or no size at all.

CASDRGGTGELFF TGTGCCAGCGACAGGGGTGGCACCGGGGAGCTGTTTTTT TRBD1 TRBJ2-2 NA TRBV19
CASSSVPPQGRSEKLFF TGTGCCAGCAGCTCCGTTCCGCCGCAGGGCAGATCGGAAAAACTGTTTTTT NA TRBJ1-4 once TRBV7-9
CASGLATGTGYSNQPQHF TGTGCTAGTGGTTTGGCTACCGGGACAGGATATAGCAATCAGCCCCAGCATTTT TRBD1 TRBJ1-5 NA TRBV12-5
CASSQEITYEQYF TGCGCCAGCAGCCAAGAAATCACCTACGAGCAGTACTTC NA TRBJ2-7 NA TRBV4-1
CASIQSVNQPQHF TGTGCCAGCATCCAGTCTGTAAATCAGCCCCAGCATTTT NA TRBJ1-5 NA TRBV12-3/TRBV12-4
CASSYLGTSGGDTQYF TGTGCCAGCAGTTACTTAGGGACTAGCGGGGGAGATACGCAGTATTTT TRBD2 TRBJ2-3 NA TRBV6-5
CASSRQGVSYEQYF TGTGCCAGCAGTCGACAGGGCGTCTCCTACGAGCAGTACTTC TRBD1 TRBJ2-7 few TRBV6-5
CASSHGGGDYGYTF TGTGCCAGCAGCCACGGAGGGGGCGACTATGGCTACACCTTC TRBD1 TRBJ1-2 once TRBV6-5
CASHGRGASAGYTF TGTGCCAGCCACGGCCGGGGGGCCTCTGCCGGCTACACCTTC NA TRBJ1-2 NA TRBV7-9
CASSQGVDRVNYGYTF TGTGCCAGCAGCCAAGGCGTCGACAGAGTTAACTATGGCTACACCTTC NA TRBJ1-2 once TRBV3-1/TRBV3-2
CASSLDSPYGYTF TGCGCCAGCAGCCTCGACAGTCCCTATGGCTACACCTTC NA TRBJ1-2 few TRBV10-2
CASSNTVPGNSPLHF TGTGCCAGCAGTAACACAGTCCCTGGAAATTCACCCCTCCACTTT NA TRBJ1-6 NA TRBV6-5
CASSEALGGQGLGEAFF TGTGCCAGCAGTGAAGCTTTGGGAGGACAGGGCTTAGGGGAAGCTTTCTTT TRBD1 TRBJ1-1 NA TRBV2
CASIPGHTSGNTIYF TGTGCCAGCATCCCGGGACACACCTCTGGAAACACCATATATTTT NA TRBJ1-3 NA TRBV2
CASSADYNSPLHF TGTGCCAGTTCGGCGGACTATAATTCACCCCTCCACTTT NA TRBJ1-6 NA TRBV2
CASSAGATFF TGTGCCAGCAGTGCAGGGGCAACTTTCTTT NA TRBJ1-1 NA TRBV25-1
CAWSGPFSGNTIYF TGTGCCTGGAGTGGGCCGTTCTCTGGAAACACCATATATTTT NA TRBJ1-3 few TRBV30
CASSRAGGWNEQFF TGTGCCAGCTCACGAGCGGGGGGGTGGAATGAGCAGTTCTTC TRBD2 TRBJ2-1 NA TRBV18
CATSRKGNRGSSSPLHF TGTGCCACCAGCAGAAAGGGGAACAGGGGCTCCAGTTCACCCCTCCACTTT TRBD1 TRBJ1-6 NA TRBV15
CASGSRPGTGSGNEQFF TGCGCCAGCGGCTCAAGACCCGGGACAGGGAGCGGTAATGAGCAGTTCTTC TRBD1 TRBJ2-1 NA TRBV5-1
CASSYERGGLNGELFF TGTGCCAGCAGTTACGAGCGGGGGGGCCTGAACGGGGAGCTGTTTTTT TRBD2 TRBJ2-2 once TRBV6-2/TRBV6-3
CASSLEQGAGYTF TGTGCCAGCAGCTTAGAGCAGGGCGCTGGCTACACCTTC NA TRBJ1-2 NA TRBV7-9
CASSLGQAAYEQYF TGTGCCAGCAGTTTGGGCCAGGCCGCCTACGAGCAGTACTTC NA TRBJ2-7 NA TRBV6-2/TRBV6-3
CASSYPQGGYTF TGTGCCAGCAGTTACCCGCAGGGGGGCTACACCTTC NA TRBJ1-2 NA TRBV6-5
CAWSVLKGGGYGYTF TGTGCCTGGAGTGTACTAAAGGGCGGGGGCTATGGCTACACCTTC NA TRBJ1-2 NA TRBV30
CASSQGWDRGRYEQYF TGCGCCAGCAGCCAAGGTTGGGACAGGGGGCGGTACGAGCAGTACTTC TRBD1 TRBJ2-7 once TRBV4-1
CASSYRGLNTEAFF TGCGCCAGCAGTTACAGGGGACTGAACACTGAAGCTTTCTTT TRBD1 TRBJ1-1 NA TRBV5-1
CASSWDRPNSPLHF TGTGCCAGCTCATGGGACAGACCTAATTCACCCCTCCACTTT TRBD1 TRBJ1-6 NA TRBV18
CASSEGSGGAYNEQFF TGTGCCAGCAGTGAAGGGAGCGGGGGTGCCTACAATGAGCAGTTCTTC TRBD2 TRBJ2-1 NA TRBV6-1
CAAGTPYEQYF TGTGCAGCGGGGACTCCCTACGAGCAGTACTTC TRBD2 TRBJ2-7 NA TRBV28
CASSPIVGRNRGGYTF TGTGCCAGCAGCCCGATTGTGGGTCGTAACAGGGGTGGCTACACCTTC TRBD1 TRBJ1-2 NA TRBV3-1/TRBV3-2
CASSPWTGGDQPQHF TGTGCCAGCAGTCCCTGGACAGGGGGGGATCAGCCCCAGCATTTT TRBD1 TRBJ1-5 few TRBV27
CATAGLAGYEQYF TGTGCCACCGCGGGACTAGCGGGCTACGAGCAGTACTTC TRBD2 TRBJ2-7 NA TRBV2
CAGTGGNGNTIYF TGTGCCGGCACAGGGGGCAATGGAAACACCATATATTTT TRBD1 TRBJ1-3 NA TRBV30